A selection of T cell receptor beta chains follows, all from one sample in a study of cytomegalovirus exposure and HLA in healthy donors. Generated by immunoSEQ multiplex PCR, the TCRdb table keeps only in-frame clones and is missing some. The sample contains some 170,000 clones, roughly 78% of which appear only once. The source material was PBMCs. These receptor sequences come from a man aged 40-49 years in good health and CMV-seronegative. The CDR3 runs from the conserved cysteine through the conserved F or W. The D gene is left open where the match is weak. Part of the rows lack a size; the others show once, few, many or a class for expanded clones.

J: TRBJ1-5
V: TRBV28
D: -
size: -
DNA: TGTGCCAGCAGTTTCGGCAATCAGCCCCAGCATTTT
CDR3: CASSFGNQPQHF

J: TRBJ2-2
V: TRBV19
D: TRBD2
size: -
DNA: TGTGCCAGTAAGGGAGGGTGGTCATACACCGGGGAGCTGTTTTTT
CDR3: CASKGGWSYTGELFF

J: TRBJ2-6
V: TRBV7-6
D: -
size: -
DNA: TGTGCCAGCAGCCCCAGGGTAGTGGGCTCCCCCGGGGCCAACGTCCTGACTTTC
CDR3: CASSPRVVGSPGANVLTF

J: TRBJ2-4
V: TRBV19
D: -
size: once
DNA: TGTGCCAGTAGTATAGATCGTACAAGCGGCATTCAGTACTTC
CDR3: CASSIDRTSGIQYF

J: TRBJ2-3
V: TRBV4-2
D: TRBD2
size: -
DNA: TGTGCCAGCAGCCGAAGACTAGCGGGAGGGCCGGACACAGATACGCAGTATTTT
CDR3: CASSRRLAGGPDTDTQYF

J: TRBJ2-5
V: TRBV6-6
D: TRBD2
size: -
DNA: TGTGCCAGCAGAAATAGCGGGAGCCCCCAAGAGACCCAGTACTTC
CDR3: CASRNSGSPQETQYF

J: TRBJ2-7
V: TRBV4-1
D: -
size: few
DNA: TGCGCCAGCAGCCTCGGGGGTGAGCAGTACTTC
CDR3: CASSLGGEQYF

J: TRBJ2-1
V: TRBV30
D: TRBD2
size: -
DNA: TGTGCCTGGAAAATTGGGCTAGCGGGAGGAAAGAAGTTCTTC
CDR3: CAWKIGLAGGKKFF

J: TRBJ2-7
V: TRBV5-6
D: -
size: -
DNA: TGTGCCAGCAGCTTGTCCCCGAGGAGCTACGAGCAGTACTTC
CDR3: CASSLSPRSYEQYF

J: TRBJ2-3
V: TRBV9
D: -
size: -
DNA: TGTGCCAGCAGCGTAGAAGTGGCCACAGATACGCAGTATTTT
CDR3: CASSVEVATDTQYF

J: TRBJ1-5
V: TRBV6-1
D: -
size: -
DNA: TGTGCCAGCAGTGAACTCACAGGGTTGGACAATCAGCCCCAGCATTTT
CDR3: CASSELTGLDNQPQHF

J: TRBJ1-6
V: TRBV5-1
D: TRBD1
size: few
DNA: TGCGCCAGCAGCTCCGGGACAGACTCGACAAATTCACCCCTCCACTTT
CDR3: CASSSGTDSTNSPLHF

J: TRBJ2-7
V: TRBV18
D: -
size: -
DNA: TGTGCCAGCTCACCTCTTCTCGGGAACTCCTACGAGCAGTACTTC
CDR3: CASSPLLGNSYEQYF

J: TRBJ2-3
V: TRBV7-6
D: TRBD2
size: -
DNA: TGTGCCAGCAGCTTGGCTTTGTCGAGCGGGAGGGAGGACAATACGCAGTATTTT
CDR3: CASSLALSSGREDNTQYF

J: TRBJ1-4
V: TRBV5-8
D: -
size: -
DNA: TGTGCCAGCAGCTTGGAGGGGACACTGGTGGGAAAACTGTTTTTT
CDR3: CASSLEGTLVGKLFF

J: TRBJ1-5
V: TRBV28
D: TRBD1
size: -
DNA: TGTGCCAGCAGTTCGACCCTGACAGGGGCAGGTCAGCCCCAGCATTTT
CDR3: CASSSTLTGAGQPQHF

J: TRBJ1-1
V: TRBV15
D: -
size: -
DNA: TGTGCCACCAGCAGGACAGGACGGTTGAACACTGAAGCTTTCTTT
CDR3: CATSRTGRLNTEAFF

J: TRBJ1-5
V: TRBV2
D: -
size: once
DNA: TGTGCCAGCAGTGAACAGGGGTCGGGACAGCCCCAGCATTTT
CDR3: CASSEQGSGQPQHF

J: TRBJ2-2
V: TRBV6-1
D: -
size: -
DNA: TGTGCCAGCAGTCCCGAAGGGGGTAACACCGGGGAGCTGTTTTTT
CDR3: CASSPEGGNTGELFF

J: TRBJ2-7
V: TRBV28
D: -
size: few
DNA: TGTGCCACCGGGGCCTACGAGCAGTACTTC
CDR3: CATGAYEQYF

J: TRBJ1-2
V: TRBV28
D: TRBD1
size: -
DNA: TGTGCCAGCAGTTTAGGGAGAACTACAGGGGCCTATGGCTACACCTTC
CDR3: CASSLGRTTGAYGYTF

J: TRBJ2-7
V: TRBV4-1
D: -
size: -
DNA: TGCGCCAGCAGCCAAGGGCTAGCTACCTACGAGCAGTACTTC
CDR3: CASSQGLATYEQYF

J: TRBJ2-7
V: TRBV7-9
D: -
size: -
DNA: TGTGCCAGCAGCTTCGGAGCCGCTAGCTCCTACGAGCAGTACTTC
CDR3: CASSFGAASSYEQYF

J: TRBJ2-2
V: TRBV6-4
D: TRBD1
size: -
DNA: TGTGCCAGCAGTCCACAGGGGACCACCGGGGAGCTGTTTTTT
CDR3: CASSPQGTTGELFF

J: TRBJ1-2
V: TRBV9
D: TRBD1
size: -
DNA: TGTGCCAGCAGTGCGGACAGGGGGCGGGATGGCTACACCTTC
CDR3: CASSADRGRDGYTF

J: TRBJ1-2
V: TRBV27
D: -
size: -
DNA: TGTGCCAGCGGGAGGGGGACCGGATATGGCTACACCTTC
CDR3: CASGRGTGYGYTF

J: TRBJ2-1
V: TRBV4-2
D: TRBD2
size: -
DNA: TGTGCCAGCAGCCAAGGGCAGGGACTAGCGGACCCCTTCGGGTCCTCGTACCAATACAATGAGCAGTTCTTC
CDR3: CASSQGQGLADPFGSSYQYNEQFF

J: TRBJ2-1
V: TRBV5-1
D: TRBD2
size: -
DNA: TGCGCCAGCAGCCCTCCCGGACTAGCGGCGAACAATGAGCAGTTCTTC
CDR3: CASSPPGLAANNEQFF

J: TRBJ2-4
V: TRBV28
D: TRBD1
size: -
DNA: TGTGCCAGCAGTTACCACCTCTCCGGGACAGGGGCGAGCAGAAGCATTCAGTACTTC
CDR3: CASSYHLSGTGASRSIQYF

J: TRBJ2-3
V: TRBV6-1
D: TRBD2
size: few
DNA: TGTGCCAGCAGTGGCGGGAGGGAGGGTACGCAGTATTTT
CDR3: CASSGGREGTQYF

J: TRBJ2-4
V: TRBV7-2
D: TRBD2
size: -
DNA: TGTGCCAGCAGCCAAGCGGGGCTAGGGAACATTCAGTACTTC
CDR3: CASSQAGLGNIQYF

J: TRBJ1-6
V: TRBV4-1
D: TRBD1
size: once
DNA: TGCGCCAGCAGCCAAGAGACAGGGTGGGGATCACCCCTCCACTTT
CDR3: CASSQETGWGSPLHF

J: TRBJ2-3
V: TRBV13
D: TRBD2
size: few
DNA: TGTGCCAGCAGCCTTAGCGGGACGGGGGATACGCAGTATTTT
CDR3: CASSLSGTGDTQYF

J: TRBJ2-1
V: TRBV7-9
D: TRBD2
size: -
DNA: TGTTCCAGCAGCCCTAGATTCGGACTAGCGGGCGGCGATGAGCAGTTCTTC
CDR3: CSSSPRFGLAGGDEQFF

J: TRBJ1-5
V: TRBV6-4
D: -
size: -
DNA: TGTGCCAGCAGCAGGGAAGCCAATCAGCCCCAGCATTTT
CDR3: CASSREANQPQHF

J: TRBJ1-6
V: TRBV2
D: TRBD1
size: -
DNA: TGTGCCAGCAGTGTCGGCAGGGGGGATAATTCACCCCTCCACTTT
CDR3: CASSVGRGDNSPLHF

J: TRBJ2-7
V: TRBV6-4
D: -
size: -
DNA: TGTGCCAGCACTCATACGCCGACTAGGACGGGGTTCTACGAGCAGTACTTC
CDR3: CASTHTPTRTGFYEQYF

J: TRBJ1-5
V: TRBV27
D: -
size: -
DNA: TGTGCCAGCAGTTTGAGGCTAGACGGCAATCAGCCCCAGCATTTT
CDR3: CASSLRLDGNQPQHF

J: TRBJ2-7
V: TRBV29-1
D: TRBD2
size: -
DNA: TGCAGCGTTGAAGGGGGGACTAGCGGGGCTACCTACGAGCAGTACTTC
CDR3: CSVEGGTSGATYEQYF

J: TRBJ2-6
V: TRBV19
D: TRBD2
size: -
DNA: TGTGCCAGTAGGACTAGCGGACGCTCTGGGGCCAACGTCCTGACTTTC
CDR3: CASRTSGRSGANVLTF

J: TRBJ1-1
V: TRBV11-2
D: -
size: -
DNA: TGTGCCAGCAGCTACCCCACGGACACTGAAGCTTTCTTT
CDR3: CASSYPTDTEAFF

J: TRBJ1-2
V: TRBV6-1
D: TRBD1
size: -
DNA: TGTGCCAGCACCCCTTCAGGGGACAGGTATGGCTACACCTTC
CDR3: CASTPSGDRYGYTF

J: TRBJ2-7
V: TRBV6-5
D: TRBD1
size: -
DNA: TGTGCCAGCAGTTACCCCGTGGACAGGGGATACGAGCAGTACTTC
CDR3: CASSYPVDRGYEQYF

J: TRBJ1-2
V: TRBV28
D: TRBD1
size: -
DNA: TGTGCCAGCAGTTTACGACAGGGGTATGGCTACACCTTC
CDR3: CASSLRQGYGYTF

J: TRBJ2-2
V: TRBV19
D: -
size: -
DNA: TGTGCCAGTAGTCCACTTTCGAACACCGGGGAGCTGTTTTTT
CDR3: CASSPLSNTGELFF

J: TRBJ1-4
V: TRBV11-2
D: -
size: -
DNA: TGTGCCAGCAGCTGGAGGGGAGGTGAAAAACTGTTTTTT
CDR3: CASSWRGGEKLFF

J: TRBJ2-4
V: TRBV30
D: TRBD1
size: -
DNA: TGTGCCTGGAAGGCCGGACAGGGGGCTTTGAACATTCAGTACTTC
CDR3: CAWKAGQGALNIQYF

J: TRBJ2-1
V: TRBV18
D: TRBD2
size: -
DNA: TGTGCCAGCTCACCGCCGGGACTAGAGACTTATGAGCAGTTCTTC
CDR3: CASSPPGLETYEQFF

J: TRBJ1-6
V: TRBV4-1
D: TRBD1
size: -
DNA: TGCGCCAGCAGCCAAGATCCGACAGGGATAGACCCCCTCCACTTT
CDR3: CASSQDPTGIDPLHF

J: TRBJ2-1
V: TRBV6-4
D: TRBD1
size: -
DNA: TGTGCCAGCAGTCGGGAATCACAGGGGAATGAGCAGTTCTTC
CDR3: CASSRESQGNEQFF

J: TRBJ1-5
V: TRBV7-9
D: -
size: -
DNA: TGTGCCAGCAGCCATGGGCAGGGATTTCATCAGCCCCAGCATTTT
CDR3: CASSHGQGFHQPQHF